The present TCR beta chain was sequenced within a study of CD8 T cells in ankylosing spondylitis. Regarding the study as a whole: Disease-linked clones were found to be CD8+ and relatively rare in peripheral blood. One TCR beta motif, made up of about 8 highly homologous variants, appeared characteristic of ankylosing spondylitis blood.

TCRdb fed the 5' RACE reads into MiXCR, producing one record per CDR3 protein. The sample has 350,000 to 550,000 distinct CDR3 sequences, 25% to 30% seen once. In regard to this clonotype: Its antigen is unknown. The junction departs from germline at one end; a sequencing error may be responsible.

Germline V lookup: CDR1 SGHRS, CDR2 YFSETQ. This CDR3 region has 12 residues. The receptor comes from a male donor with ankylosing spondylitis. The gene calls are TRBV5-1 and TRBJ1-1; tentatively, D is TRBD1 (5 bases). Specimen: blood, either unsorted or a sorted T cell fraction (not recorded which). The CDR3 region has the DNA TGCGCCTGCAGCGTGGGGGACCTTGAAGCTTTCTTT. It specifies CACSVGDLEAFF.